The subject of this entry is one T cell receptor beta chain. The CDR3 contains 13 residues. CDR1 and CDR2 (germline): DFQATT, SNEGSKA (reference sequence). Between the trimmed V and J ends, which lost 6 bases and 0 bases, there was a span of 12 bases. This entry comes from a study of CD8+CD57+ T cells in acquired aplastic anemia. Profiles of TCR beta VDJ and CDR3 were generated from a genomic DNA template. In TCRdb, the reads were re-called with MiXCR into one record per CDR3 protein. The sample includes about 190,000 distinct CDR3 sequences, 50% to 55% of them seen just once. V usage is TRBV20-1 and J usage is TRBJ2-7; a weak D match, TRBD2 (6 bases). Sequenced material: sorted CD4+, CD8+, or CD8+CD57+ T cells (not recorded which) from PBMCs. The clonotype was recovered from a human donor in good health, serving as a control. For the CDR3, the DNA is TGCAGTGCCCGCCGGGGGACCTCCTACGAGCAGTACTTC. Translated, it gives CSARRGTSYEQYF.